This T cell receptor (beta chain) was sequenced for a study of T cells in Graves' hyperthyroidism and ophthalmopathy. Germline-derived CDR1 and CDR2 are MNHEY and SMNVEV (reference sequence). V was pared by 6 bases and J by 8 bases, with 10 bases of the junction left unmatched. This CDR3 is 15 amino acids long. Study-level findings and limits: Most thyroid clonotypes that were expanded above 0.001 also turned up in blood.

Under 3 months was the duration of disease in ophthalmopathy patients, who also had a Clinical Activity Score of at least 3 and a NOSPECS grade of at least 4. Not enrolled were patients with uncontrolled infection, other autoimmune disease, pregnancy or lactation. PBMCs stemmed from about 9.7 ml fresh peripheral blood. Amplified TCR beta CDR3 regions came from RNA transcripts. The HTBI primer set served for first-round RT-PCR of the TCR CDR3. TCRdb recomputed calls from the multiplex PCR reads with MiXCR, one row per CDR3 protein. The profile shows hundreds of thousands of distinct CDR3 sequences, roughly 15% of them singletons. This clonotype was seen at least ten times. Its antigen is not identified.

The chain carries TRBV27 and TRBJ2-2; 9 bases fit TRBD1. Sequenced input: blood. This sequence was found in a woman in her fifties or sixties with Graves' ophthalmopathy. The CDR3 bases are TGTGCCAGCAGCAGAGGGACAGGGCTCTCTGGGGAGCTGTTTTTT. Its protein is CASSRGTGLSGELFF.